The entry that follows covers one TCR beta chain sequence. The sample is drawn from a study of blood T cell repertoires in COVID-19. At the level of the study: The United States, Italy and Spain supplied acute and convalescent COVID-19 samples. From T cells, B-cell-depleted T cells, or PBMCs came the material, which was cDNA or gDNA.

Clones were read by immunoSEQ multiplex PCR, and TCRdb kept only the in-frame ones, dropping some. The sample gives around 290,000 clones, more than 70% of which show up once; about 7.8% is in the top ten. This receptor was obtained from a woman between 45 and 65 years old who had recovered from COVID-19. Source material: peripheral blood.

This CDR3 reads CATSSRTGRGTEAFF. For the CDR3, the DNA is TGTGCCACCAGCAGCAGGACAGGTCGGGGCACTGAAGCTTTCTTT. The V gene is TRBV15, the J gene TRBJ1-1, with 7 bases lining up with TRBD1. Germline CDR1 reads LNHNV; CDR2 reads YYDKDF (reference sequence). The CDR3 is 15 residues long. V shed 3 bases and J 4 bases; nucleotides not matched to a gene: 8.